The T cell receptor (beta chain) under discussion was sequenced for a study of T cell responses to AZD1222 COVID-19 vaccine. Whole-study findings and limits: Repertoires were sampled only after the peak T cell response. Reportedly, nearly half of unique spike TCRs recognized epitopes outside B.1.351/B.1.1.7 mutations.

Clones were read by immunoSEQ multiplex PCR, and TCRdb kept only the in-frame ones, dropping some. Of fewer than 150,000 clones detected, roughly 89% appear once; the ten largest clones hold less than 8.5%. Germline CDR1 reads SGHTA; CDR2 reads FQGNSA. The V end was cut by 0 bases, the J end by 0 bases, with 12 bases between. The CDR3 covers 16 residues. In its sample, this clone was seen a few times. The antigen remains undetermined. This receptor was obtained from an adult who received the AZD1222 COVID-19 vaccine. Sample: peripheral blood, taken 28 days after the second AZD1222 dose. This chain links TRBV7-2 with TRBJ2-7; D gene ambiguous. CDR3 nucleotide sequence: TGTGCCAGCAGCTTAGCGGTGGGTCCTAGCTCCTACGAGCAGTACTTC. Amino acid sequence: CASSLAVGPSSYEQYF.